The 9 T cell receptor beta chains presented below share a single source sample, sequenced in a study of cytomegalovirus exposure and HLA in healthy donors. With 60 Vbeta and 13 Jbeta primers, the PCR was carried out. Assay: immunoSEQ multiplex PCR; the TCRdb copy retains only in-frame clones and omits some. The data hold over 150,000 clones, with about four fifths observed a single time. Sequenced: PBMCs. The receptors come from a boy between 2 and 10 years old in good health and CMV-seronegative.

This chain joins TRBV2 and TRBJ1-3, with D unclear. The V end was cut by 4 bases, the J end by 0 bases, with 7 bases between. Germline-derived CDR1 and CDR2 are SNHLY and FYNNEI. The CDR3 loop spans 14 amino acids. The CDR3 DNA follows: TGTGCCAGCAGTGCCGGGAGCTCTGGAAACACCATATATTTT. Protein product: CASSAGSSGNTIYF.

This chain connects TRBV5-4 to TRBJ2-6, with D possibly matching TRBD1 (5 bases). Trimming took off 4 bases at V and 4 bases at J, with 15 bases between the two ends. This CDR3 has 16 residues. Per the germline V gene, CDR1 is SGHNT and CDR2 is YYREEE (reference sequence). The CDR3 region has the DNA TGTGCCAGCAGCACAGGACAAAGGACAGGGGCCAACGTCCTGACTTTC. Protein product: CASSTGQRTGANVLTF.

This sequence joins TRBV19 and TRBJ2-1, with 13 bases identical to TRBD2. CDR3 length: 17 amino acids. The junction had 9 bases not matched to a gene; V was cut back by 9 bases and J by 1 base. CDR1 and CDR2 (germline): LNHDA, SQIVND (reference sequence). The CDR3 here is CASKLAGGPFSYNEQFF. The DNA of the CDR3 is TGTGCCAGCAAACTAGCGGGGGGGCCGTTTTCCTACAATGAGCAGTTCTTC.

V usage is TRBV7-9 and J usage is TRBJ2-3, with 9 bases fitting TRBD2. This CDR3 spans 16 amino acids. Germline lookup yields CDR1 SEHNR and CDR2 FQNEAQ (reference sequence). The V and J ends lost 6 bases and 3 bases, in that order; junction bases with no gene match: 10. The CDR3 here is CASSFRAGGLTDTQYF. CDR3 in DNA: TGTGCCAGCAGTTTTCGGGCGGGGGGGCTAACAGATACGCAGTATTTT.

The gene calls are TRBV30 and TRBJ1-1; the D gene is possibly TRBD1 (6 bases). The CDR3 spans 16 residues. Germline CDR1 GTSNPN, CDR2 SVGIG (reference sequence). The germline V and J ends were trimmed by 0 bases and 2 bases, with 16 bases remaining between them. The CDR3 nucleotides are TGTGCCTGGAGTGTACTTTCCGGGACACTCAACACTGAAGCTTTCTTT. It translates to CAWSVLSGTLNTEAFF.

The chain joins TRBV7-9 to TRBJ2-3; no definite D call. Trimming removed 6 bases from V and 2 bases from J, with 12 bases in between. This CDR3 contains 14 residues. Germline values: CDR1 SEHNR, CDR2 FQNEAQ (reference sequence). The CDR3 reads CASRLSPDTDTQYF. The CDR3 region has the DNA TGTGCCAGCAGACTCTCCCCCGACACAGATACGCAGTATTTT. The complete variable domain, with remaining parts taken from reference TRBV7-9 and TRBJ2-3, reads DTGVSQNPRHKITKRGQNVTFRCDPISEHNRLYWYRQTLGQGPEFLTYFQNEAQLEKSRLLSDRFSAERPKGSFSTLEIQRTEQGDSAMYLCASRLSPDTDTQYFGPGTRLTVL.

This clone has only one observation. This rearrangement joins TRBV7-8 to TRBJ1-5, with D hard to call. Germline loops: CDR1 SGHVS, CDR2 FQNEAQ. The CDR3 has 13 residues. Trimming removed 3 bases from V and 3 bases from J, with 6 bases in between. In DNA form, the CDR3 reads TGTGCCAGCAGCTTGAGTACCAATCAGCCCCAGCATTTT. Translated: CASSLSTNQPQHF.

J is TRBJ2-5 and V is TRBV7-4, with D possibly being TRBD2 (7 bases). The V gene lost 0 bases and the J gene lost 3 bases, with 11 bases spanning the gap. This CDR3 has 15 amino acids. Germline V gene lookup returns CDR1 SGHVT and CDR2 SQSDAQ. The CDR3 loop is CASSLAGGGEETQYF. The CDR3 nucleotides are TGTGCCAGCAGCTTAGCGGGGGGGGGCGAAGAGACCCAGTACTTC.

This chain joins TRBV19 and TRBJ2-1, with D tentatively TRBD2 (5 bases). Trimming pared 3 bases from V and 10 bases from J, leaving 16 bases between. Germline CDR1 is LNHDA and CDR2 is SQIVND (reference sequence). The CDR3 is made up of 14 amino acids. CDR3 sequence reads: CASSIEGLRSEQFF. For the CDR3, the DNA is TGTGCCAGTAGTATTGAGGGTCTCAGGTCGGAGCAGTTCTTC.